The sequence of this T cell receptor beta chain was determined in a study of blood T cell repertoires in COVID-19. The overall study: Material from acute and convalescent COVID-19 was sourced from the United States, Italy and Spain.

From germline, CDR1 is MNHEY and CDR2 SMNVEV (reference sequence). CDR3 size: 16 residues. The ends were cut back, 10 bases at V and 7 bases at J, with 26 bases in the middle. Clones were read by immunoSEQ multiplex PCR, and TCRdb kept only the in-frame ones, dropping some. The sample yields fewer than 200,000 clones, approximately 84% seen once. The V gene is TRBV27, the J gene TRBJ2-1; possible D gene TRBD2, 6 bases. The material sequenced was PBMCs or T cells enriched from blood (not recorded which). This receptor was identified in a woman aged 40 to 50 with acute COVID-19. The CDR3 DNA reads TGTGCCACCAAACAGACGGGGGTTCGGGGTCGGAATGAGCAGTTCTTC. Translation gives CATKQTGVRGRNEQFF.